These 12 T cell receptor beta chains were all obtained from the same sample, sequenced in a study of cytomegalovirus exposure and HLA in healthy donors. In the PCR, 60 Vbeta and 13 Jbeta primers were used. Profiling relied on immunoSEQ multiplex PCR, and the TCRdb table lists in-frame clones only, not all of them. The table has over 150,000 clones, 60% to 80% seen once. What was sequenced was PBMCs. The receptors stem from a woman aged 50 to 65 in good health and CMV-seropositive.

The CDR3, as DNA: TGTGCCAGCGCTTGGGACAGGGGGACTGAAGCTTTCTTT. Protein product: CASAWDRGTEAFF. This chain connects TRBV7-8 to TRBJ1-1; 11 positions agree with TRBD1. Unmatched junction bases numbered 4, after V lost 8 bases and J lost 5 bases. Germline assignment: CDR1 SGHVS and CDR2 FQNEAQ. CDR3 length: 13 residues. Looking up the rest from reference TRBV7-8 and TRBJ1-1 gives the full variable domain: GAGVSQSPRYKVAKRGQDVALRCDPISGHVSLFWYQQALGQGPEFLTYFQNEAQLDKSGLPSDRFFAERPEGSVSTLKIQRTQQEDSAVYLCASAWDRGTEAFFGQGTRLTVV.

The CDR3 DNA is TGTGCCAGCAGTGAGCAGGGACAGGGGAACACTGAAGCTTTCTTT. It translates to CASSEQGQGNTEAFF. The chain links TRBV2 to TRBJ1-1; TRBD1 matches 9 bases. CDR1 SNHLY and CDR2 FYNNEI come from the germline V gene. V was pared by 3 bases and J by 1 base, with 3 bases of the junction left unmatched. This CDR3 is built from 15 residues.

This clone has only one observation. The rearrangement joins TRBV19 to TRBJ2-6, with TRBD2 identical over 7 bases. CDR1 and CDR2 (germline): LNHDA, SQIVND (reference sequence). This CDR3 has 17 residues. The V segment lost 4 bases and the J segment 0 bases; nucleotides outside the gene matches: 6. The DNA for the CDR3 is TGTGCCAGTAGTAAAGAAGGCGGGGGCTCTGGGGCCAACGTCCTGACTTTC. It encodes CASSKEGGGSGANVLTF.

This chain uses TRBV5-1 with TRBJ2-6; tentatively, D is TRBD1 (6 bases). V was pared by 2 bases and J by 1 base, with 16 bases between. CDR1 and CDR2 from the germline V gene are SGHRS and YFSETQ. This CDR3 spans 18 amino acids. The CDR3 loop reads CASSFGQGFGSGANVLTF. The CDR3 region has the DNA TGCGCCAGCAGCTTCGGTCAGGGGTTCGGTTCTGGGGCCAACGTCCTGACTTTC.

The rearrangement joins TRBV19 to TRBJ2-7; 8 nucleotides agree with TRBD1. Germline values: CDR1 LNHDA, CDR2 SQIVND (reference sequence). V trimming: 3 bases; J trimming: 1 base; junction bases outside the gene matches: 8. The CDR3 runs 16 residues. In nucleotides, the CDR3 is TGTGCCAGTAGTATCGGACAGGGCGACTTTTCCTACGAGCAGTACTTC. Its protein product is CASSIGQGDFSYEQYF.

Written as DNA, the CDR3 is TGTGCCAGCAGTTTACAGATGGGGGCAAGGGGCTACACCTTC. Amino acid sequence: CASSLQMGARGYTF. The V gene is TRBV27, the J gene TRBJ1-2; D may be TRBD1 (6 bases). The CDR3 consists of 14 residues. Trimming removed 2 bases at V and 8 bases at J, with 15 bases between. Per the germline V gene, CDR1 is MNHEY and CDR2 is SMNVEV (reference sequence).

The chain has TRBV19 and TRBJ2-5, with 9 bases fitting TRBD2. V shed 5 bases, J shed 8 bases, and the junction held 9 bases outside the gene matches. The CDR3 is 14 amino acids. Germline values: CDR1 LNHDA, CDR2 SQIVND (reference sequence). As DNA, the CDR3 is TGTGCCAGTAGTCCTCCTAGCGGGGCGGCCACCCAGTACTTC. Its protein is CASSPPSGAATQYF.

V and J are TRBV7-2 and TRBJ1-2; 8 bases match TRBD1. The CDR3 sequence is 15 residues long. V lost 1 base and J lost 3; bases outside the gene matches: 4. Germline CDR1 and CDR2: SGHTA and FQGNSA. The CDR3 loop is CASSLGKDRDYGYTF. The CDR3 region has the DNA TGTGCCAGCAGCTTAGGTAAGGACAGGGACTATGGCTACACCTTC.

Here the CDR3 reads CASSYSSQLGQPQHF. The CDR3 region has the DNA TGTGCCAGCAGTTACTCGAGCCAGCTAGGACAGCCCCAGCATTTT. The rearrangement links TRBV6-5 to TRBJ1-5; D remains ambiguous. V was clipped by 0 bases and J by 7 bases, with 13 bases between them. The CDR3 extends over 15 amino acids. CDR1 and CDR2 from the germline V gene are MNHEY and SVGAGI.

The V and J genes are TRBV4-2 and TRBJ2-6; perhaps TRBD1 as D (5 bases). CDR1 LGHNA and CDR2 YNFKEQ come from the germline V gene. Trimming took 2 bases from V and 0 from J, leaving 14 bases between them. The CDR3 runs 18 residues. CDR3 nucleotide sequence: TGTGCCAGCAGCCAATCGGTACAGGCTCTCTCTGGGGCCAACGTCCTGACTTTC. Translation: CASSQSVQALSGANVLTF.

The V gene is TRBV5-1, the J gene TRBJ2-7, with a weak D call TRBD2 (5 bases). The CDR3 length is 16 residues. The germline gives CDR1 SGHRS, CDR2 YFSETQ. V was shortened by 3 bases and J by 4 bases, with 20 bases between the two germline ends. The CDR3 region is CASSSGRRGFRYEQYF. CDR3 coding DNA: TGCGCCAGCAGCTCGGGCCGTAGAGGGTTTCGGTACGAGCAGTACTTC.

The chain combines TRBV5-1 with TRBJ2-1, with a possible D match to TRBD1 (6 bases). Germline lookup yields CDR1 SGHRS and CDR2 YFSETQ. The V and J ends lost 2 bases and 7 bases respectively, with 13 bases between them. The CDR3 is 14 residues long. CDR3 sequence: CASSFVQGSNEQFF. The CDR3 nucleotides are TGCGCCAGCAGCTTTGTACAGGGTTCGAATGAGCAGTTCTTC. Full variable domain (outside the CDR3, taken from reference TRBV5-1 and TRBJ2-1): KAGVTQTPRYLIKTRGQQVTLSCSPISGHRSVSWYQQTPGQGLQFLFEYFSETQRNKGNFPGRFSGRQFSNSRSEMNVSTLELGDSALYLCASSFVQGSNEQFFGPGTRLTVL.